A selection of T cell receptor beta chains follows, all from one sample in a study of blood T cell repertoires in COVID-19. Sequencing was performed with immunoSEQ multiplex PCR; in TCRdb, only in-frame clones are kept and a portion is missing. The sample records under 400,000 clones, about 90% being singletons. Sequences were obtained from peripheral blood. The source is a man aged 18 to 29 with active or convalescent COVID-19. Each CDR3 is given with its conserved first and last residue. The D gene is left open where the match is weak. The size field is filled for only some rows; it gives once, few, many or a size class.

15	TRBJ1-5	TRBD1	.	TRBV5-1	CASSLEPGQHQPQHF	TGCGCCAGCAGCTTGGAACCGGGACAGCATCAGCCCCAGCATTTT
14	TRBJ2-1	TRBD1	.	TRBV7-7	CASSLGQGAYEQFF	TGTGCTAGCAGCCTGGGACAGGGGGCCTATGAGCAGTTCTTC
12	TRBJ2-3	.	.	TRBV6-5	CAAGQSTDTQYF	TGTGCCGCGGGACAGAGCACAGATACGCAGTATTTT
14	TRBJ1-2	.	few	TRBV3-1/TRBV3-2	CASSKAGGSYGYTF	TGTGCCAGCAGCAAGGCTGGAGGGAGCTATGGCTACACCTTC
14	TRBJ1-5	.	.	TRBV14	CASSQAAGDQPQHF	TGTGCCAGCAGCCAAGCGGCAGGCGATCAGCCCCAGCATTTT
13	TRBJ1-4	.	.	TRBV5-1	CASRGGTNEKLFF	TGCGCCAGTAGGGGTGGCACTAATGAAAAACTGTTTTTT
14	TRBJ1-6	.	.	TRBV4-3	CASSQDRSYSPLHF	TGCGCCAGCAGCCAAGATCGTAGTTATTCACCCCTCCACTTT
20	TRBJ2-1	TRBD1	.	TRBV28	CASSTIGQGKVAYRIGEQFF	TGTGCCAGCAGTACAATCGGACAGGGAAAGGTAGCATATCGGATTGGTGAGCAGTTCTTC
13	TRBJ1-2	.	.	TRBV6-2/TRBV6-3	CASSYGSGYGYTF	TGTGCCAGCAGTTACGGCAGCGGCTATGGCTACACCTTC
15	TRBJ2-5	.	.	TRBV7-2	CASSLGQGGWETQYF	TGTGCCAGCAGCTTAGGGCAGGGGGGATGGGAGACCCAGTACTTC
12	TRBJ2-3	.	.	TRBV6-2/TRBV6-3	CASSNRRDTQYF	TGTGCCAGCAGTAACCGTCGGGATACGCAGTATTTT
12	TRBJ1-1	.	.	TRBV2	CASNLKNTEAFF	TGTGCCAGCAATCTTAAGAACACTGAAGCTTTCTTT
16	TRBJ1-1	.	.	TRBV15	CATSRNVRGSVTEAFF	TGTGCCACCAGCAGGAACGTTAGGGGGTCGGTGACTGAAGCTTTCTTT
15	TRBJ1-4	.	.	TRBV19	CASSPLTGPSEKLFF	TGTGCCAGTAGTCCCCTCACAGGGCCCAGTGAAAAACTGTTTTTT
17	TRBJ1-6	TRBD1	.	TRBV27	CASRRQQGSVADSPLHF	TGTGCCAGCAGGCGTCAACAGGGGAGTGTTGCGGATTCACCCCTCCACTTT
17	TRBJ2-5	.	.	TRBV7-9	CASSSVGGATAGETQYF	TGTGCCAGCAGCTCCGTAGGTGGGGCTACCGCAGGGGAGACCCAGTACTTC
14	TRBJ1-1	.	.	TRBV6-5	CASSYRPGKTEAFF	TGTGCCAGCAGTTACCGTCCGGGGAAGACTGAAGCTTTCTTT
14	TRBJ2-3	.	.	TRBV6-5	CASSYSYSTDTQYF	TGTGCCAGCAGTTACTCTTATAGCACAGATACGCAGTATTTT
16	TRBJ1-6	.	.	TRBV30	CAWRLQGVRRDSPLHF	TGTGCCTGGAGACTTCAGGGAGTCAGGAGGGATTCACCCCTCCACTTT
11	TRBJ2-1	.	.	TRBV11-2	CASKLHNEQFF	TGTGCCAGCAAGCTCCACAATGAGCAGTTCTTC
15	TRBJ1-2	TRBD1	.	TRBV7-9	CASSNPGQGAGGYTF	TGTGCCAGCAGCAACCCGGGACAGGGGGCGGGTGGCTACACCTTC
13	TRBJ1-6	.	.	TRBV12-3/TRBV12-4	CASSPGLASPLHF	TGTGCCAGCAGTCCAGGGTTAGCTTCACCCCTCCACTTT
17	TRBJ1-5	.	.	TRBV28	CASSLGASHYSNQPQHF	TGTGCCAGCAGTTTAGGGGCCTCGCATTATAGCAATCAGCCCCAGCATTTT
11	TRBJ2-5	.	.	TRBV2	CASRLGETQYF	TGTGCCAGCCGCCTCGGTGAGACCCAGTACTTC
15	TRBJ1-5	.	.	TRBV7-8	CASSPLGGSNQPQHF	TGTGCCAGCAGCCCCCTGGGAGGGTCGAATCAGCCCCAGCATTTT
14	TRBJ1-1	TRBD1	few	TRBV19	CASSRQGARTEAFF	TGTGCCAGTAGTAGACAGGGGGCGCGGACTGAAGCTTTCTTT
14	TRBJ1-1	.	.	TRBV5-1	CASSLEGVIAEAFF	TGCGCCAGCAGCTTGGAGGGGGTCATTGCTGAAGCTTTCTTT
13	TRBJ1-1	TRBD1	.	TRBV7-9	CASSFYRGTEAFF	TGTGCCAGCAGCTTTTACAGGGGTACTGAAGCTTTCTTT
14	TRBJ1-5	.	.	TRBV6-2/TRBV6-3	CASSYLDRGQPQHF	TGTGCCAGCAGTTACCTCGACAGAGGTCAGCCCCAGCATTTT
13	TRBJ2-7	TRBD1	.	TRBV6-1	CASSETGWYEQYF	TGTGCCAGCAGTGAGACAGGGTGGTACGAGCAGTACTTC
16	TRBJ2-2	.	.	TRBV5-1	CASSPYRARTTGELFF	TGCGCCAGCAGCCCCTACAGGGCACGAACGACCGGGGAGCTGTTTTTT
16	TRBJ2-7	.	.	TRBV28	CASSPPTLARPYEQYF	TGTGCCAGCAGTCCCCCGACTTTAGCGCGCCCCTACGAGCAGTACTTC
14	TRBJ2-7	.	once	TRBV28	CASSSQGRSYEQYF	TGTGCCAGCAGTTCACAGGGGAGGTCCTACGAGCAGTACTTC
15	TRBJ2-7	.	.	TRBV10-1	CASIDGGGRAYEQYF	TGCGCCAGCATCGACGGTGGTGGCAGGGCCTACGAGCAGTACTTC
15	TRBJ2-4	TRBD1	.	TRBV18	CASSGTGLSKNIQYF	TGTGCCAGCTCAGGGACAGGGTTGTCCAAAAACATTCAGTACTTC
16	TRBJ2-2	TRBD1	.	TRBV18	CASSPRQGADTGELFF	TGTGCCAGCTCACCCCGACAGGGGGCGGACACCGGGGAGCTGTTTTTT
14	TRBJ1-4	TRBD1	.	TRBV19	CASSTTGGVEKLFF	TGTGCCAGTAGTACGACAGGGGGAGTGGAAAAACTGTTTTTT
13	TRBJ2-1	.	.	TRBV19	CASRLGPYNEQFF	TGTGCCAGCCGACTAGGCCCCTACAATGAGCAGTTCTTC
15	TRBJ1-5	TRBD1	.	TRBV9	CASSPGQGSNQPQHF	TGTGCCAGCAGCCCAGGACAGGGTAGCAATCAGCCCCAGCATTTT
19	TRBJ1-1	TRBD1	.	TRBV3-1/TRBV3-2	CASSQEIRDRGIMNTEAFF	TGTGCCAGCAGCCAGGAAATCCGGGACAGGGGTATCATGAACACTGAAGCTTTCTTT
15	TRBJ1-2	.	.	TRBV19	CASTTRGSGLYGYTF	TGTGCCAGTACTACCCGCGGGTCCGGACTTTATGGCTACACCTTC
14	TRBJ1-2	TRBD1	.	TRBV7-8	CASSKDRAGYGYTF	TGTGCCAGCAGCAAAGACAGGGCCGGCTATGGCTACACCTTC
14	TRBJ2-2	TRBD1	.	TRBV9	CASSAPDRAGELFF	TGTGCCAGCAGCGCACCCGACAGGGCTGGCGAGCTGTTTTTT
12	TRBJ2-1	TRBD2	.	TRBV19	CASGAGVHEQFF	TGTGCCTCCGGGGCGGGAGTACATGAGCAGTTCTTC
14	TRBJ2-5	TRBD2	.	TRBV4-2	CASSQETSGETQYF	TGTGCCAGCAGCCAAGAGACTAGCGGAGAGACCCAGTACTTC
13	TRBJ2-1	.	many	TRBV5-1	CASSSTTYNEQFF	TGCGCCAGCAGTTCTACGACCTACAATGAGCAGTTCTTC
16	TRBJ2-5	TRBD2	.	TRBV4-1	CASSQVVGGGQETQYF	TGCGCCAGCAGCCAAGTCGTCGGGGGGGGTCAAGAGACCCAGTACTTC
15	TRBJ1-3	.	.	TRBV6-5	CASSYGSYSGNTIYF	TGTGCCAGCAGTTACGGTTCCTACTCTGGAAACACCATATATTTT
14	TRBJ2-1	.	.	TRBV7-9	CASSPFDKREEQFF	TGTGCCAGCAGCCCCTTCGACAAGAGGGAGGAGCAGTTCTTC
13	TRBJ2-1	TRBD1	.	TRBV27	CASSLKGAYEQFF	TGTGCCAGCAGTTTAAAGGGGGCCTATGAGCAGTTCTTC
11	TRBJ2-7	.	.	TRBV28	CASSRRAEQYF	TGTGCCAGCAGTCGGAGGGCTGAGCAGTACTTC
14	TRBJ1-1	.	once	TRBV5-1	CASSPPGKTIEAFF	TGCGCCAGCAGCCCGCCGGGGAAAACCATTGAAGCTTTCTTT
14	TRBJ2-7	.	.	TRBV28	CASSSGGVFYEQYF	TGTGCCAGCAGCTCCGGCGGAGTATTCTACGAGCAGTACTTC
16	TRBJ2-2	TRBD2	.	TRBV27	CASSLSGGRHTGELFF	TGTGCCAGCAGTTTATCGGGGGGGAGGCACACCGGGGAGCTGTTTTTT
12	TRBJ2-7	TRBD1	.	TRBV28	CASRSDRDEQYF	TGTGCCAGCAGATCGGACAGGGACGAGCAGTACTTC